This entry lists 22 T cell receptor beta chains sequenced from one sample in a study of molecular identifiers for immune sequencing clone quantification. MiXCR, applied by TCRdb to the PCR reads, yields one record per CDR3 protein. The table has some 91,000 distinct CDR3 sequences, roughly 26% seen once. The specimen sequenced was naive CD8+ T cells from blood, with Jurkat cell RNA spiked in. Subset described: FACS-sorted CD8+CD4-CCR7+CD45RA+ naive T cells. The receptors were gathered from a human donor in good health. Some libraries in this study had Jurkat cell RNA spiked in.

At least ten counts were recorded for this clonotype. The V call is TRBV6-6, the J call TRBJ2-7; 10 nucleotides align to TRBD1. The CDR3 runs to 15 residues. The V segment lost 3 bases and the J segment 5 bases; nucleotides outside the gene matches: 7. Germline-derived CDR1 and CDR2 are MNHNY and SVGAGI (reference sequence). CDR3 sequence: CASSYQRQGAHEQYF. Written as DNA, the CDR3 is TGTGCCAGCAGTTATCAAAGACAGGGGGCCCACGAGCAGTACTTC.

This clonotype was seen more than once but under ten times. This chain joins TRBV6-2 or TRBV6-3 and TRBJ2-5, with a tentative D call TRBD2 (7 bases). Germline CDR1 reads MNHEY; CDR2 reads SVGEGT. The germline V and J ends were trimmed by 0 bases and 5 bases, with 10 bases remaining between them. This CDR3 has 14 amino acids. CDR3 loop: CASSYSGGPETQYF. The CDR3 nucleotides are TGTGCCAGCAGTTACTCGGGGGGGCCTGAGACCCAGTACTTC.

The chain employs TRBV20-1 and TRBJ2-4, with D possibly matching TRBD1 (5 bases). Trimming took off 3 bases at V and 0 bases at J, with 18 bases between the two ends. Germline CDR1 is DFQATT and CDR2 is SNEGSKA (reference sequence). CDR3 size: 17 residues. The chain's CDR3 is CSASKGWDERAKNIQYF. CDR3 coding DNA: TGCAGTGCTAGTAAGGGGTGGGATGAACGAGCCAAAAACATTCAGTACTTC.

In regard to this clonotype: A much larger clone differs from this one at a single base, so this may be a read error. The chain recombines TRBV11-2 with TRBJ1-4; TRBD1 is a possible D gene (6 bases). In germline, CDR1 is SGHAT, CDR2 FQNNGV. The CDR3 covers 16 residues. The CDR3 nucleotides are TGTGCCAGCAGCTTGTACAGTAGGACAGCTAATGGAAAACTGTTTTTT. It encodes CASSLYSRTANGKLFF.

In regard to this clonotype: One base away lies a much larger clone, so this may be a sequencing read error. This rearrangement joins TRBV2 to TRBJ2-1, with D perhaps TRBD2 (6 bases). The CDR3 length is 16 residues. The germline V gene encodes CDR1 SNHLY and CDR2 FYNNEI. Trimming pared 5 bases from V and 6 bases from J, leaving 20 bases between. The CDR3 DNA reads TGTGCCAGCAGTATCCTACTAGCTACTGGCCCCAATGAGCAGTTCTTC. Translated, it gives CASSILLATGPNEQFF. The entire variable domain, with the rest obtained from reference TRBV2 and TRBJ2-1, is as follows: EPEVTQTPSHQVTQMGQEVILRCVPISNHLYFYWYRQILGQKVEFLVSFYNNEISEKSEIFDDQFSVERPDGSNFTLKIRSTKLEDSAMYFCASSILLATGPNEQFFGPGTRLTVL.

DNA of the CDR3: TGCGCCAGCAGCCAAGGCCGGGAGGCATCCTACGAGCAGTACTTC. Translation gives CASSQGREASYEQYF. The chain is built from TRBV4-3 and TRBJ2-7, with 7 nucleotides matching TRBD2. Unmatched junction bases numbered 4, after V lost 1 base and J lost 1 base. Germline assignment: CDR1 LGHNA and CDR2 YSLEER. The CDR3 loop spans 15 amino acids.

On this clonotype: With a much larger clone just one base away, this may be a read error. The chain recombines TRBV30 with TRBJ2-7, with D possibly called TRBD1 or TRBD2 (5 bases each). Germline V CDR1 and CDR2: GTSNPN, SVGIG (reference sequence). The V end was cut by 5 bases, the J end by 3 bases, with 11 bases between. The CDR3 sequence is 12 residues long. The CDR3 loop is CAWGRQCYEQYF. CDR3 DNA: TGTGCCTGGGGGAGACAGTGCTACGAGCAGTACTTC. Using reference TRBV30 and TRBJ2-7 for the parts outside the CDR3, the full variable domain is SQTIHQWPATLVQPVGSPLSLECTVEGTSNPNLYWYRQAAGRGLQLLFYSVGIGQISSEVPQNLSASRPQDRQFILSSKKLLLSDSGFYLCAWGRQCYEQYFGPGTRLTVT.

This clonotype was detected many times. This chain links TRBV28 with TRBJ1-5; D is possibly TRBD1 (5 bases). Germline CDR1 reads MDHEN; CDR2 reads SYDVKM. This CDR3 has 13 residues. The ends were cut back, 2 bases at V and 9 bases at J, with 11 bases in the middle. CDR3 loop: CASSLGSRGPQHF. The CDR3 DNA follows: TGTGCCAGCAGTTTAGGGAGTAGGGGGCCCCAGCATTTT.

Remarks on this clonotype: A much larger clone is a single base away; this may be a read error. This chain uses TRBV7-2 with TRBJ1-1, with D possibly matching TRBD1 (6 bases). The CDR3 contains 13 residues. Germline assignment: CDR1 SGHTA and CDR2 FQGNSA. The DNA for the CDR3 is TGTGCCGGCAGCTTAGGGGGTGGATCTGAAGCTTTCTTT. Encoded protein: CAGSLGGGSEAFF.

This clonotype occurred many times. The rearrangement links TRBV27 to TRBJ2-7, with D hard to call. Trimming took off 5 bases at V and 0 bases at J, with 5 bases between the two ends. CDR3 length equals 12 residues. The V gene's germline CDR1 is MNHEY and CDR2 SMNVEV (reference sequence). CDR3 sequence reads: CASSPNSYEQYF. CDR3 in DNA: TGTGCCAGCAGTCCGAACTCCTACGAGCAGTACTTC.

This clonotype has a count of ten or more. CDR3 DNA: TGTGCCAGCATTTACGCGCGTGCGATTGAAGAGACCCAGTACTTC. This translates into CASIYARAIEETQYF. This chain connects TRBV2 to TRBJ2-5; unclear D gene. Germline CDR1 reads SNHLY; CDR2 reads FYNNEI. The length of the CDR3 is 15 residues. V was clipped by 7 bases and J by 3 bases, with 18 bases between them.

This clonotype has a count of ten or more. The chain carries TRBV29-1 and TRBJ2-1; tentative D call: TRBD1 (6 bases). Germline V gives CDR1 SQVTM, CDR2 ANQGSEA. V lost 0 bases and J lost 2, with 23 bases in between. This CDR3 spans 19 amino acids. The CDR3 spells CSVEDPLNTQGPTYNEQFF. The CDR3 DNA reads as TGCAGCGTTGAAGATCCCCTCAACACACAGGGACCAACCTACAATGAGCAGTTCTTC.

This clonotype was picked up many times. The V call is TRBV29-1, the J call TRBJ1-1; D gene unclear. This CDR3 has 16 residues. Trimming removed 3 bases from V and 2 bases from J, with 19 bases in between. From germline, CDR1 is SQVTM and CDR2 ANQGSEA. CDR3 sequence: CSVDQPYHQPNTEAFF. The CDR3 DNA follows: TGCAGCGTTGATCAGCCTTATCATCAGCCAAACACTGAAGCTTTCTTT.

This clonotype was seen a few times. V and J are TRBV4-3 and TRBJ2-2, with D unresolved. The V end lost 0 bases, the J end lost 5 bases, and 16 bases lay between the germline ends. The CDR3 extends over 17 amino acids. Germline loops: CDR1 LGHNA, CDR2 YSLEER. CDR3 amino acids: CASSQEVGPAETGELFF. CDR3 in DNA: TGCGCCAGCAGCCAAGAGGTAGGGCCGGCGGAAACCGGGGAGCTGTTTTTT.

The sample holds many counts of this clonotype. The V gene is TRBV27, the J gene TRBJ2-7; D is undetermined. The CDR3 is 13 amino acids. Trimming removed 5 bases at V and 3 bases at J, with 11 bases between. Germline V CDR1 and CDR2: MNHEY, SMNVEV (reference sequence). The CDR3 here is CASSPPLGYEQYF. The CDR3, as DNA: TGTGCCAGCAGTCCACCCTTAGGCTACGAGCAGTACTTC.

Comment on this clonotype: At one of its ends the junction is not consistent with the germline gene, which may arise from a read error. The rearrangement links TRBV18 to TRBJ2-7, with D possibly TRBD1 on 6 matching bases. Germline loops: CDR1 KGHSH, CDR2 LQKENI. CDR3 length: 14 residues. As DNA, the CDR3 is TGTGCCAGCTCACCTTCCTCGGACAGTTACGGGCAGTACTTC. It codes for CASSPSSDSYGQYF.

DNA for the CDR3: TGTGCCAGCAGCGAAATCCAGGGGACGACAGATACGCAGTATTTT. Its translation is CASSEIQGTTDTQYF. This rearrangement joins TRBV2 to TRBJ2-3; D might be TRBD1 (6 bases). Germline-derived CDR1 and CDR2 are SNHLY and FYNNEI. Deletions cut 6 bases from V and 3 bases from J, with 16 bases between. This CDR3 has 15 amino acids.

This clonotype was seen more than once but under ten times. This chain connects TRBV12-3 or TRBV12-4 to TRBJ2-3, with D uncertain. V dropped 1 base and J dropped 4 bases, with 6 bases sitting between them. The CDR3 has 13 residues. The CDR3 DNA sequence: TGTGCCAGCAGTTTAGAAGGGCCAGATACGCAGTATTTT. This sequence encodes CASSLEGPDTQYF.

This clonotype was recorded a few times. Possible read error: a much larger clone is one base away. CDR3 amino acids: CAGSPLGQQGSDTQYF. The CDR3 nucleotides read TGTGCCGGCAGCCCACTCGGCCAACAGGGATCAGATACGCAGTATTTT. The genes are TRBV12-3 or TRBV12-4 and TRBJ2-3; tentatively, D is TRBD1 (6 bases). This CDR3 has 16 residues.

Turning to this clonotype: One base away lies a much larger clone, so this may be a sequencing read error. The rearrangement links TRBV4-3 to TRBJ1-4, with a possible D match to TRBD1 (6 bases). The germline V gene encodes CDR1 LGHNA and CDR2 YSLEER. CDR3 length: 15 residues. The chain's CDR3 is CASRPTGLVNEKLLF. The CDR3 DNA reads as TGCGCCAGCAGGCCCACAGGGCTGGTTAATGAAAAACTGCTTTTT.

Many counts were recorded for this clonotype. The chain joins TRBV5-4 to TRBJ2-7, with a possible D match to TRBD1 (5 bases). CDR3 size: 14 residues. The germline V gene encodes CDR1 SGHNT and CDR2 YYREEE (reference sequence). The germline V and J ends were trimmed by 1 base and 0 bases, with 8 bases remaining between them. The CDR3: CASSLTGNSYEQYF. The CDR3 coding sequence is TGTGCCAGCAGCTTGACAGGAAACTCCTACGAGCAGTACTTC.

This clonotype came up a few times. The gene calls are TRBV7-9 and TRBJ1-4; D not resolved. CDR1 and CDR2 from the germline V gene are SEHNR and FQNEAQ (reference sequence). This CDR3 is built from 13 residues. Trimming took off 4 bases at V and 8 bases at J, with 11 bases between the two ends. The CDR3 coding sequence is TGTGCCAGCAGCTCCCTGCCTGAGGAAAAACTGTTTTTT. Its translation is CASSSLPEEKLFF.